One sample yielded the 13 T cell receptor beta chains listed below, sequenced in a study of low-dose radiotherapy and immunotherapy resistance in tumors. Alpha- and beta-chain coverage of first-strand cDNA came from TRAV- and TRBV-specific primers. With a constant-region primer and a V-primer adapter, TCRs were subjected to roughly 18 PCR cycles of amplification. One entry per CDR3 protein, called by TCRdb with MiXCR from the reads. The repertoire includes about 60,000 distinct CDR3 sequences, about 23% of them detected once, and just over 5.5% sits in the top ten. The sample's time point: before trial treatment. The sample consisted of PBMCs, taken before treatment. The source of these receptors is a male donor with prostate cancer.

The chain employs TRBV7-2 and TRBJ2-7; D perhaps matches TRBD2 (5 bases). V lost 5 bases and J lost 4, with 15 bases in between. The CDR3 has 14 residues. The V gene's germline CDR1 is SGHTA and CDR2 FQGNSA. The CDR3 DNA sequence: TGTGCCAGCAGCCTAGGACTGGGGTCTTACGAGCAGTACTTC. This translates into CASSLGLGSYEQYF.

This clonotype has a count of ten or more. The chain recombines TRBV18 with TRBJ1-2; perhaps TRBD1 as D (5 bases). V was clipped by 3 bases and J by 0 bases, with 11 bases between them. Germline lookup yields CDR1 KGHSH and CDR2 LQKENI. The CDR3 is made up of 15 amino acids. For the CDR3, the DNA is TGTGCCAGCTCACCTAACCGGGACCCTAACTATGGCTACACCTTC. It codes for CASSPNRDPNYGYTF. The entire variable domain, with the rest obtained from reference TRBV18 and TRBJ1-2, is as follows: NAGVMQNPRHLVRRRGQEARLRCSPMKGHSHVYWYRQLPEEGLKFMVYLQKENIIDESGMPKERFSAEFPKEGPSILRIQQVVRGDSAAYFCASSPNRDPNYGYTFGSGTRLTVV.

Many counts were recorded for this clonotype. The junction departs from the called germline gene at one end, perhaps through a read error. The chain couples TRBV7-9 to TRBJ2-2; TRBD2 matches 9 bases. The germline gives CDR1 SEHNR, CDR2 FQNEAQ (reference sequence). This CDR3 comprises 16 residues. Here the CDR3 DNA reads TGTGGCAGCAGCCGTAGCGGGAGTTTCGACACCGGGGAGCTGTTTTTT. Protein sequence: CGSSRSGSFDTGELFF.

The J gene is TRBJ2-5, the V gene TRBV10-3, with TRBD2 matching over 10 bases. Looked up from germline, CDR1 is ENHRY and CDR2 is SYGVKD. The CDR3 contains 16 residues. The ends lost 5 bases at V and 1 base at J; junction bases unmatched: 7. CDR3 DNA: TGTGCCATCAGTCAAGGAGCGGGAGGGCTCCAAGAGACCCAGTACTTC. Translated, it gives CAISQGAGGLQETQYF.

This clonotype occurred many times. The chain recombines TRBV4-1 with TRBJ2-1; no definite D call. V was pared by 0 bases and J by 9 bases, with 6 bases between. Germline V lookup: CDR1 MGHRA, CDR2 YSYEKL. The CDR3 has 12 amino acids. CDR3 protein: CASSQDSGEQFF. The CDR3 DNA reads as TGCGCCAGCAGCCAAGATTCGGGTGAGCAGTTCTTC.

This clonotype was seen at least ten times. The chain links TRBV19 to TRBJ2-1; possible D gene TRBD2, 6 bases. From germline, CDR1 is LNHDA and CDR2 SQIVND (reference sequence). The V end was cut by 3 bases, the J end by 7 bases, with 19 bases between. The CDR3 is made up of 16 amino acids. The chain's CDR3 is CASSIRIAVQPNEQFF. Written as DNA, the CDR3 is TGTGCCAGTAGTATCCGAATAGCGGTCCAACCGAATGAGCAGTTCTTC.

This clonotype showed up just a few times. A read error likely explains this, since a far larger clone differs by one base. V is TRBV28 and J is TRBJ2-7; D tentatively fits TRBD1 or TRBD2 (5 bases each). Looked up from germline, CDR1 is MDHEN and CDR2 is SYDVKM. The CDR3 totals 13 residues. Trimming left V 6 bases short and J 7 bases short, with 16 bases between. The CDR3 DNA reads as TGTGCCAGCAGATGGGACCTCTCCAATGAGCAGTACTTC. Residues: CASRWDLSNEQYF.

The table lists this clonotype with many counts. The V call is TRBV7-6, the J call TRBJ2-5; D not certain. The CDR3 has 14 residues. V was pared by 2 bases and J by 2 bases, with 9 bases between. CDR1 and CDR2 (germline): SGHVS, FNYEAQ. The chain's CDR3 is CASSLSSSQETQYF. In DNA form, the CDR3 reads TGTGCCAGCAGCTTATCCTCATCACAAGAGACCCAGTACTTC.

The chain combines TRBV19 with TRBJ1-5; TRBD1 matches at 7 bases. After removal of 3 bases from V and 2 bases from J, the junction contained 7 bases not matched to a gene. CDR3 size: 16 residues. Germline CDR1 and CDR2: LNHDA and SQIVND (reference sequence). This CDR3 reads CASSIAPGQGNQPQHF. The CDR3 DNA reads TGTGCCAGTAGTATCGCGCCTGGACAGGGCAATCAGCCCCAGCATTTT.

This clonotype was recorded many times. V usage is TRBV5-1 and J usage is TRBJ2-3; the match to TRBD2 covers 13 bases. The CDR3 loop spans 16 amino acids. Germline lookup yields CDR1 SGHRS and CDR2 YFSETQ. The J segment lost 2 bases and the V segment lost 3 bases, leaving 3 bases of the junction unmatched. This CDR3 reads CASSSGLAGLTDTQYF. CDR3 nucleotide sequence: TGCGCCAGCAGCTCGGGACTAGCGGGACTCACAGATACGCAGTATTTT.

This clonotype was seen many times. The rearrangement links TRBV29-1 to TRBJ1-5, with a weak D call TRBD1 (5 bases). Trimming shortened V by 1 base and J by 6 bases, and 10 bases separated the two germline ends. CDR3 length equals 13 residues. CDR1 is SQVTM, CDR2 ANQGSEA, per germline. Here the CDR3 reads CSVEGGVGQPQHF. CDR3 sequence (DNA): TGCAGCGTTGAAGGAGGGGTAGGTCAGCCCCAGCATTTT.

This clonotype was picked up many times. The chain is built from TRBV25-1 and TRBJ2-7; D is possibly TRBD1 (6 bases). Germline V gene sequence: CDR1 MGHDK, CDR2 SYGVNS. Trimming took off 6 bases at V and 3 bases at J, with 9 bases between the two ends. The CDR3 spans 12 residues. The CDR3 sequence is CASSGDNYEQYF. The CDR3 nucleotides are TGTGCCAGCAGCGGGGACAACTACGAGCAGTACTTC.

With respect to this clonotype: Since a far larger clone is one base different, this is likely a read error. The chain employs TRBV11-1 and TRBJ2-7; D perhaps matches TRBD2 (5 bases). This CDR3 is built from 16 residues. V was shortened by 6 bases and J by 0 bases, with 18 bases between the two germline ends. Per germline, CDR1 SGHAT and CDR2 FQDESV (reference sequence). The CDR3 sequence is CASSSPGNRDSYEQYF. The DNA for the CDR3 is TGTGCCAGCAGTTCGCCCGGGAATCGGGACTCCTACGAGCAGTACTTC.